This T cell receptor beta chain was identified in a study of CD8 T cells in Susac syndrome. This clonotype was picked up a small number of times. When the RNA was reverse transcribed, random hexamers were used with an input of roughly 0.45 to 1 ug. The CDR3 of TCR beta was amplified by immunoSEQ multiplex PCR across 54 Vbeta and 13 Jbeta. TCRdb redid the calling of the immunoSEQ multiplex PCR reads with MiXCR, one entry per CDR3 protein. The table includes some 260,000 distinct CDR3 sequences, about 88% detected once. Per the germline V gene, CDR1 is SGHVS and CDR2 is FNYEAQ. The CDR3 runs 11 residues. V was cut by 9 bases and J by 1 base, with 3 bases left in between.

The TCR was taken from a human donor with multiple sclerosis. The chain links TRBV7-6 to TRBJ2-2; D gene uncertain. The sample consisted of CD8+ T cells from PBMCs. The CDR3 DNA reads as TGTGCCAGTCGGAACACCGGGGAGCTGTTTTTT. Its translation: CASRNTGELFF.